This is a list of T cell receptor beta chains from one sample in a study of cytomegalovirus exposure and HLA in healthy donors. Clones were sequenced by immunoSEQ multiplex PCR, and TCRdb holds only the in-frame ones, with some missing. The table includes 100,000 to 150,000 clones, around 72% detected once. The source material was PBMCs. The receptors here all came from a woman between 35 and 50 years old in good health and CMV-seronegative. CDR3s include the opening cysteine and the closing phenylalanine or tryptophan. A D gene is named only where the DNA matches it firmly.

d_call,v_call,j_call,cdr3_aa,cdr3_nt
TRBD1,TRBV5-1,TRBJ2-7,CASSLGDRVYEQYF,TGCGCCAGCAGCTTGGGGGACAGGGTTTACGAGCAGTACTTC
TRBD1,TRBV2,TRBJ2-2,CASRRDRGNTGELFF,TGTGCCAGCAGACGGGACAGGGGTAACACCGGGGAGCTGTTTTTT
.,TRBV28,TRBJ1-5,CASSLFRGSSNQPQHF,TGTGCCAGCAGTTTATTCAGGGGCTCTAGCAATCAGCCCCAGCATTTT
TRBD2,TRBV7-9,TRBJ2-1,CASSSLLAEVYNEQFF,TGTGCCAGCAGCTCCCTACTAGCGGAAGTGTACAATGAGCAGTTCTTC
.,TRBV28,TRBJ1-1,CASSLGTEPRGAFF,TGTGCCAGCAGTTTGGGGACGGAGCCAAGGGGGGCTTTCTTT
.,TRBV9,TRBJ1-1,CASSVDYNTEAFF,TGTGCCAGCAGCGTAGATTATAACACTGAAGCTTTCTTT
.,TRBV5-4,TRBJ2-1,CAYGGGGLSYNEQFF,TGTGCCTACGGAGGGGGGGGTCTCTCCTACAATGAGCAGTTCTTC
.,TRBV5-1,TRBJ2-3,CASSLAGADTQYF,TGCGCCAGCAGCTTAGCAGGGGCAGATACGCAGTATTTT
TRBD2,TRBV7-6,TRBJ2-3,CASSLEAGGTDTQYF,TGTGCCAGCAGCTTAGAGGCGGGAGGCACAGATACGCAGTATTTT
.,TRBV6-5,TRBJ1-1,CASRLTAGTEAFF,TGTGCCAGCAGGTTGACGGCGGGGACTGAAGCTTTCTTT